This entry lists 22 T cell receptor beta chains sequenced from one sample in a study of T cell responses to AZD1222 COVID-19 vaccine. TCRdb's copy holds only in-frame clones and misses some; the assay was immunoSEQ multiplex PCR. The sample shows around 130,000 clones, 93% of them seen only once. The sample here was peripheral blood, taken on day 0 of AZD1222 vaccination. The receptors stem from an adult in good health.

This CDR3 reads CASSRRRDRAYYYGYTF. The CDR3 nucleotides are TGCGCCAGCAGTCGCCGGCGGGACAGAGCATACTACTATGGCTACACCTTC. The chain links TRBV23-1 to TRBJ1-2; 7 bases map to TRBD1. TRBV23-1 is placed among ORFs of uncertain function. V dropped 4 bases and J dropped 3; count of bases not matched to a gene: 14. The CDR3 length is 17 residues.

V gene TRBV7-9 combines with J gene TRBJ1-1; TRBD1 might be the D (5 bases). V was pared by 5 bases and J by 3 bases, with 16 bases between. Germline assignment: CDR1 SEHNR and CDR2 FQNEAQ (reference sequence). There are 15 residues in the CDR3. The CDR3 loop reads CASSPWREGHTEAFF. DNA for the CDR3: TGTGCCAGCAGCCCATGGAGGGAGGGGCACACTGAAGCTTTCTTT.

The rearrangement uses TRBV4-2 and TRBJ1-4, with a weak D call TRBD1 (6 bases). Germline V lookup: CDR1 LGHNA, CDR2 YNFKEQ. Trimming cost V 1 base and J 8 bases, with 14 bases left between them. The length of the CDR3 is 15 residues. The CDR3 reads CASSQADTGGEKLFF. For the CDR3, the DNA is TGTGCCAGCAGCCAAGCAGACACCGGGGGCGAAAAACTGTTTTTT.

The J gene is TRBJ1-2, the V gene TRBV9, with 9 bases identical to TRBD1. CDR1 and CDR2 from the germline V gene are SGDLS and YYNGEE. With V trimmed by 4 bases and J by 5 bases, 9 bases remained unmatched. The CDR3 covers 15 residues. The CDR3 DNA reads TGTGCCAGCAGCCCAGATGGACAGGGGAGGTATGGCTACACCTTC. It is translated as CASSPDGQGRYGYTF. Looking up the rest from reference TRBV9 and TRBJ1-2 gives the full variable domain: DSGVTQTPKHLITATGQRVTLRCSPRSGDLSVYWYQQSLDQGLQFLIQYYNGEERAKGNILERFSAQQFPDLHSELNLSSLELGDSALYFCASSPDGQGRYGYTFGSGTRLTVV.

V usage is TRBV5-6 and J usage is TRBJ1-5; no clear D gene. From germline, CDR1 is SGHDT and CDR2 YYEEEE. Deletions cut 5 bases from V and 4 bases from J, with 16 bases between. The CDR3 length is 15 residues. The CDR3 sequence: CASSFGEGLNQPQHF. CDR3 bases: TGTGCCAGCAGTTTTGGGGAAGGGCTGAATCAGCCCCAGCATTTT.

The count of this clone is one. The CDR3 sequence is CASSESRGNTIYF. Here the CDR3 DNA reads TGCGCCAGCAGTGAGTCGAGGGGAAACACCATATATTTT. V usage is TRBV10-2 and J usage is TRBJ1-3; no reliable D call. V lost 0 bases, J lost 4 bases, and 4 bases lay in between. Germline V gene data show CDR1 as WSHSY and CDR2 as SAAADI. CDR3 size: 13 residues.

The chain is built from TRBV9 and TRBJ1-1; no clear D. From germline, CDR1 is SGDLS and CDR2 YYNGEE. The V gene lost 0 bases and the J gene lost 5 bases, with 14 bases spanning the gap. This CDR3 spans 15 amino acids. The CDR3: CASSVDGSLDTEAFF. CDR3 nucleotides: TGTGCCAGCAGCGTAGACGGCAGTTTGGATACTGAAGCTTTCTTT.

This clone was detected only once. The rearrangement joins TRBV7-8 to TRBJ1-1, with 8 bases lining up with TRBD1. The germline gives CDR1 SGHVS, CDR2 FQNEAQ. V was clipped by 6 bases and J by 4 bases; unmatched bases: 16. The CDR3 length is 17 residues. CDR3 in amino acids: CASRPDRGGMLSTEAFF. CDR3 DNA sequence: TGTGCCAGCAGACCTGACAGGGGAGGTATGTTGAGCACTGAAGCTTTCTTT. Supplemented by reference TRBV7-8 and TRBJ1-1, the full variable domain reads GAGVSQSPRYKVAKRGQDVALRCDPISGHVSLFWYQQALGQGPEFLTYFQNEAQLDKSGLPSDRFFAERPEGSVSTLKIQRTQQEDSAVYLCASRPDRGGMLSTEAFFGQGTRLTVV.

CDR3 residues: CASSENWQLSSPLHF. The CDR3, as DNA: TGTGCCAGCAGTGAAAATTGGCAGCTTAGCTCACCCCTCCACTTT. The gene calls are TRBV6-1 and TRBJ1-6; D unresolved. Trimming pared 2 bases from V and 10 bases from J, leaving 15 bases between. This CDR3 comprises 15 residues. Germline V gene lookup returns CDR1 MNHNS and CDR2 SASEGT.

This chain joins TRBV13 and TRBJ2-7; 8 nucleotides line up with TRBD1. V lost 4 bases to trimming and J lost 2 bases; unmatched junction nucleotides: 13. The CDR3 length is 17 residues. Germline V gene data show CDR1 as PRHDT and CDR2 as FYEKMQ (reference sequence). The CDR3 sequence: CASSSVLGQGRPYEQYF. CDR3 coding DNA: TGTGCCAGCAGCTCTGTACTCGGACAGGGCCGACCCTACGAGCAGTACTTC.

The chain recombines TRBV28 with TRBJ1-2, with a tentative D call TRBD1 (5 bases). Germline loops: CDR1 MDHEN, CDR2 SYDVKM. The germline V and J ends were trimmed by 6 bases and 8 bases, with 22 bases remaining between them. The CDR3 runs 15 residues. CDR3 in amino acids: CASRGEASYFGGYTF. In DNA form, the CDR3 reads TGTGCCAGCAGGGGGGAAGCGAGTTACTTCGGCGGCTACACCTTC.

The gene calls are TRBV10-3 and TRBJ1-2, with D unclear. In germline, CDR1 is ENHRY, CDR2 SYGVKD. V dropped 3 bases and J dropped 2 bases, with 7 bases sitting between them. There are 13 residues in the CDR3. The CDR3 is CAISDQSNYGYTF. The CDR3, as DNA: TGTGCCATCAGTGATCAGTCAAACTATGGCTACACCTTC.

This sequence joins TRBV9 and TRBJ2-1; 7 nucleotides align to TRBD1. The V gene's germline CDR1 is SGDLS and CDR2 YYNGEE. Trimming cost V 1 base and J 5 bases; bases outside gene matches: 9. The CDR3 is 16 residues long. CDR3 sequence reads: CASSVLPGTANNEQFF. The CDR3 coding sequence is TGTGCCAGCAGCGTACTGCCCGGGACAGCCAACAATGAGCAGTTCTTC.

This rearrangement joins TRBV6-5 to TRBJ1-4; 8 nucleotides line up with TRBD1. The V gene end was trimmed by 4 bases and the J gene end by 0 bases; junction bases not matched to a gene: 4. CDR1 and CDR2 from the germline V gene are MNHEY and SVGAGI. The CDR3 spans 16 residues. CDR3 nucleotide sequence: TGTGCCAGCAGTTCTCAGGACAGGGCAACTAATGAAAAACTGTTTTTT. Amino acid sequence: CASSSQDRATNEKLFF.

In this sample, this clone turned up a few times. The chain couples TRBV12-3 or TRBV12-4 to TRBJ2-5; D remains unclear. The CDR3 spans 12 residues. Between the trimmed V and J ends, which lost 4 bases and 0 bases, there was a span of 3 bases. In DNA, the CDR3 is TGTGCCAGCAGTTCCGACCAAGAGACCCAGTACTTC. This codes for CASSSDQETQYF.

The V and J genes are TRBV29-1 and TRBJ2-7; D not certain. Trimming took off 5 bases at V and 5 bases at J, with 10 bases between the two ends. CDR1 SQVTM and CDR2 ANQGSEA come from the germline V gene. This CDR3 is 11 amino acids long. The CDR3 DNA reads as TGCAGCGTTAGGAAAGAGGACGAGCAGTACTTC. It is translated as CSVRKEDEQYF.

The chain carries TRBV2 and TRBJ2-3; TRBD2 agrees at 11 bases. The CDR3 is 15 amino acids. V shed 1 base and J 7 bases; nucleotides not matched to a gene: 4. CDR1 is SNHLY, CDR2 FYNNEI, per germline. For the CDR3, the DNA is TGTGCCAGCAGTGAAGTACTAGCGGGGGTAAATACGCAGTATTTT. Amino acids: CASSEVLAGVNTQYF. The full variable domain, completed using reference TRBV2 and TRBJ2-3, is EPEVTQTPSHQVTQMGQEVILRCVPISNHLYFYWYRQILGQKVEFLVSFYNNEISEKSEIFDDQFSVERPDGSNFTLKIRSTKLEDSAMYFCASSEVLAGVNTQYFGPGTRLTVL.

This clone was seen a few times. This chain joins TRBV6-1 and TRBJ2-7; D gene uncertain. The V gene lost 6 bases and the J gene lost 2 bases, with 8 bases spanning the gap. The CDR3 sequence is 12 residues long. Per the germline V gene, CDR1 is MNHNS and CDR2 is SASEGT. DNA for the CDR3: TGTGCCAGCAGCGCGACGGCCTACGAGCAGTACTTC. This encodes CASSATAYEQYF.

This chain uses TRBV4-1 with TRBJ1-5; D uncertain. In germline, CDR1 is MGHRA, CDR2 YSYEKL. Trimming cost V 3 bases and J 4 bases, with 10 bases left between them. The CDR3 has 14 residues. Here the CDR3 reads CASSHPGKNQPQHF. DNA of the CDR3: TGCGCCAGCAGCCACCCCGGCAAGAATCAGCCCCAGCATTTT.

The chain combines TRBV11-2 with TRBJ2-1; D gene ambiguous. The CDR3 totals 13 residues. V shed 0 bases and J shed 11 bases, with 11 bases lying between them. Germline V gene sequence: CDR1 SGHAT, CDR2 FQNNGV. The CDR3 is CASSLDRVAKQFF. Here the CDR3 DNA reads TGTGCCAGCAGCTTAGATCGAGTCGCCAAGCAGTTCTTC.

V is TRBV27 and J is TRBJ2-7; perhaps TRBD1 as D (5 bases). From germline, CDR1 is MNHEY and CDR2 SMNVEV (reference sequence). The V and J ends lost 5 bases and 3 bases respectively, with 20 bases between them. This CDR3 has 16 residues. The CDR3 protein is CASSLKRPTVHYEQYF. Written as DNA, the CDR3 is TGTGCCAGCAGTCTTAAGCGTCCGACAGTGCACTACGAGCAGTACTTC.

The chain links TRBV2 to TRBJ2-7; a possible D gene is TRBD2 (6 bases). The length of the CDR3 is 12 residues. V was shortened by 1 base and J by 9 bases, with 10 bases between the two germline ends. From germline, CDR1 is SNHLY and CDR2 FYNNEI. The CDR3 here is CASSEGVAVQYF. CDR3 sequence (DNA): TGTGCCAGCAGTGAAGGGGTAGCGGTGCAGTACTTC. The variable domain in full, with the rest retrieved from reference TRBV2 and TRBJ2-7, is EPEVTQTPSHQVTQMGQEVILRCVPISNHLYFYWYRQILGQKVEFLVSFYNNEISEKSEIFDDQFSVERPDGSNFTLKIRSTKLEDSAMYFCASSEGVAVQYFGPGTRLTVT.